Reported below is one T cell receptor beta chain. The source of the sample is a study of blood T cells in healthy people across ages. For the second PCR, which ran for 7 to 11 cycles, a sample-barcoded 5' primer and a J-beta primer mix were used. TCRdb reanalysed the 5' RACE reads using MiXCR and keeps one entry per CDR3 protein. This sample has over a million distinct CDR3 sequences, with roughly a quarter found just once. Germline V gives CDR1 SQVTM, CDR2 ANQGSEA. The CDR3 is 18 amino acids. V was trimmed by 0 bases and J by 8 bases, leaving 28 bases between them. The sample was also linked to a second study, of T cells of mothers and their children.

The sequence was collected from a girl aged 2 to 9 in good health. This chain links TRBV29-1 with TRBJ1-2, with D uncertain. Sequenced sample: blood. The CDR3 nucleotides read TGCAGCGTTGAAGATGTGAGGAGCGACTTTGACGGCTTTTGGGGCTACACCTTC. Protein: CSVEDVRSDFDGFWGYTF.